Each of the 27 T cell receptor beta chains below was sequenced from the same sample in a study of blood T cell repertoires in COVID-19. Produced via immunoSEQ multiplex PCR; TCRdb's table is partial and in-frame only. The table has about 160,000 clones, 86% seen once. Sequencing was performed on peripheral blood. These receptors were obtained from a man aged 45-65 years with active or convalescent COVID-19.

This clone was observed a single time. J is TRBJ1-3 and V is TRBV16; D not resolved. The germline V gene has CDR1 KGHSY and CDR2 FQNENV. The CDR3 loop spans 15 amino acids. Trimming stripped 0 bases from V and 1 base from J, with 7 bases between. The CDR3 protein is CASSQSGGSGNTIYF. CDR3 nucleotides: TGTGCCAGCAGCCAATCTGGAGGTTCTGGAAACACCATATATTTT. Full variable domain (outside the CDR3, taken from reference TRBV16 and TRBJ1-3): GEEVAQTPKHLVRGEGQKAKLYCAPIKGHSYVFWYQQVLKNEFKFLISFQNENVFDETGMPKERFSAKCLPNSPCSLEIQATKLEDSAVYFCASSQSGGSGNTIYFGEGSWLTVV.

The J gene is TRBJ2-3, the V gene TRBV29-1; the match to TRBD2 covers 7 bases. After removal of 6 bases from V and 1 base from J, the junction contained 13 bases not matched to a gene. The CDR3 consists of 16 residues. Germline CDR1 and CDR2: SQVTM and ANQGSEA. DNA for the CDR3: TGCAGCGTACGATACGGGAGGAGGAGCGGCACAGATACGCAGTATTTT. Protein sequence: CSVRYGRRSGTDTQYF.

CDR3 sequence reads: CASSGITGAGANVLTF. For the CDR3, the DNA is TGTGCCAGCAGCGGAATAACAGGGGCTGGGGCCAACGTCCTGACTTTC. The chain carries TRBV9 and TRBJ2-6, with 7 bases lining up with TRBD1. Per the germline V gene, CDR1 is SGDLS and CDR2 is YYNGEE. V dropped 3 bases and J dropped 2; count of bases not matched to a gene: 5. CDR3 length equals 16 residues. The full variable domain, rest sourced from reference TRBV9 and TRBJ2-6, is DSGVTQTPKHLITATGQRVTLRCSPRSGDLSVYWYQQSLDQGLQFLIQYYNGEERAKGNILERFSAQQFPDLHSELNLSSLELGDSALYFCASSGITGAGANVLTFGAGSRLTVL.

The J gene is TRBJ1-5, the V gene TRBV6-1; D is unclear. CDR1 is MNHNS, CDR2 SASEGT, per germline. V lost 0 bases, J lost 2 bases, and 11 bases lay in between. This CDR3 has 16 amino acids. CDR3 sequence (DNA): TGTGCCAGCAGTGAAGCACTTGCCCCCGGCAATCAGCCCCAGCATTTT. This sequence encodes CASSEALAPGNQPQHF.

The rearrangement uses TRBV11-3 and TRBJ2-2, with D possibly matching TRBD1 (5 bases). V dropped 4 bases and J dropped 4 bases, with 16 bases sitting between them. The CDR3 has 16 residues. CDR1 SGHNT and CDR2 YENEEA come from the germline V gene. CDR3 nucleotide sequence: TGTGCCAGCAGCTGGGGTTTTTTCAGGGCCACCGGGGAGCTGTTTTTT. It translates to CASSWGFFRATGELFF. The full variable domain, rest sourced from reference TRBV11-3 and TRBJ2-2, is EAGVVQSPRYKIIEKKQPVAFWCNPISGHNTLYWYLQNLGQGPELLIRYENEEAVDDSQLPKDRFSAERLKGVDSTLKIQPAELGDSAVYLCASSWGFFRATGELFFGEGSRLTVL.

This sequence joins TRBV2 and TRBJ2-5; the match to TRBD1 covers 7 bases. Trimming cost V 3 bases and J 2 bases; bases outside gene matches: 9. Germline lookup yields CDR1 SNHLY and CDR2 FYNNEI. The CDR3 length is 16 residues. The chain's CDR3 is CASSEVQGTVQETQYF. For the CDR3, the DNA is TGTGCCAGCAGTGAGGTCCAAGGGACAGTTCAAGAGACCCAGTACTTC.

V is TRBV29-1 and J is TRBJ2-1; 14 bases are a match to TRBD2. Germline V CDR1 and CDR2: SQVTM, ANQGSEA. This CDR3 has 15 amino acids. DNA for the CDR3: TGCAGTTTACCCGGGCCGGGACTAGCGGGAGATGAGCAGTTCTTC. It encodes CSLPGPGLAGDEQFF.

The chain is built from TRBV28 and TRBJ2-6; TRBD1 aligns across 8 bases. CDR3 length: 16 residues. J was trimmed by 3 bases and V by 5 bases; bases with no gene match: 6. Germline loops: CDR1 MDHEN, CDR2 SYDVKM. Here the CDR3 DNA reads TGTGCCAGCAGTCAGGCAGGGGGCAGTGGGGCCAACGTCCTGACTTTC. Amino acids: CASSQAGGSGANVLTF.

J is TRBJ1-5 and V is TRBV7-9; TRBD1 matches 8 bases. This CDR3 has 15 amino acids. CDR1 is SEHNR and CDR2 is FQNEAQ in the germline V gene (reference sequence). Trimming at V came to 5 bases and at J to 5 bases, leaving 8 bases not matched to a gene. The CDR3 protein is CASSAGSGGDQPQHF. In DNA, the CDR3 is TGTGCCAGCAGCGCGGGTTCAGGGGGCGATCAGCCCCAGCATTTT.

The chain combines TRBV11-3 with TRBJ1-2, with D unresolved. V was trimmed by 0 bases and J by 8 bases, leaving 10 bases between them. Germline CDR1 and CDR2: SGHNT and YENEEA. The CDR3 spans 13 residues. CDR3 sequence reads: CASSLDLGSGYTF. The DNA for the CDR3 is TGTGCCAGCAGCTTAGATTTGGGGAGCGGCTACACCTTC. The variable domain in full, completed from reference TRBV11-3 and TRBJ1-2, reads EAGVVQSPRYKIIEKKQPVAFWCNPISGHNTLYWYLQNLGQGPELLIRYENEEAVDDSQLPKDRFSAERLKGVDSTLKIQPAELGDSAVYLCASSLDLGSGYTFGSGTRLTVV.

V usage is TRBV20-1 and J usage is TRBJ1-5; D uncertain. Germline CDR1 is DFQATT and CDR2 is SNEGSKA (reference sequence). The V and J ends lost 3 bases and 4 bases respectively, with 10 bases between them. This CDR3 is 13 amino acids long. The CDR3 nucleotides read TGCAGTGCTAGTATGGCAGCGAATCAGCCCCAGCATTTT. It specifies CSASMAANQPQHF.

The chain links TRBV6-5 to TRBJ1-1, with TRBD1 identical over 9 bases. V dropped 6 bases and J dropped 1; count of bases not matched to a gene: 3. The CDR3 is made up of 14 amino acids. Germline V gives CDR1 MNHEY, CDR2 SVGAGI. The DNA for the CDR3 is TGTGCCAGCAGGTACAGGGGGCGGAACACTGAAGCTTTCTTT. This gives the protein CASRYRGRNTEAFF.

The V call is TRBV3-1 (or the pseudogene TRBV3-2), the J call TRBJ2-5; 9 bases line up with TRBD1. The CDR3 is 16 amino acids. Germline CDR1 LGHDT, CDR2 YNNKEL (reference sequence). V dropped 8 bases and J dropped 5; count of bases not matched to a gene: 15. DNA for the CDR3: TGTGCCAGCCGGGTTGCAGGGACAGGGTTTTCGGAGACCCAGTACTTC. It encodes CASRVAGTGFSETQYF.

This chain uses TRBV6-5 with TRBJ2-1; 9 nucleotides line up with TRBD1. Germline trimming cut 8 bases from V and 3 bases from J; bases unmatched to any gene: 8. CDR1 is MNHEY, CDR2 SVGAGI, per germline. This CDR3 comprises 15 residues. The CDR3 DNA is TGTGCCAGCTGCCCCGGGACAGGGTTCTACAATGAGCAGTTCTTC. Its protein product is CASCPGTGFYNEQFF.

The chain uses TRBV7-9 and TRBJ2-5; D possibly corresponds to TRBD2 (7 bases). Germline V gene data show CDR1 as SEHNR and CDR2 as FQNEAQ (reference sequence). V was trimmed by 1 base and J by 5 bases, leaving 14 bases between them. The CDR3 runs 15 residues. Here the CDR3 DNA reads TGTGCCAGCAGCTTAGTACGGGGGGCCCGGGAGACCCAGTACTTC. The encoded protein is CASSLVRGARETQYF.

Many counts were recorded for this clone. This chain joins TRBV7-2 and TRBJ1-5; 8 bases are a match to TRBD1. Per germline, CDR1 SGHTA and CDR2 FQGNSA. Losses at the gene ends were 0 bases for V and 3 bases for J; bases not matched to a gene: 10. This CDR3 has 18 residues. The CDR3, as DNA: TGTGCCAGCAGCTTAGCTGTTCGAACGGGACAGGTCAATCAGCCCCAGCATTTT. Translating gives CASSLAVRTGQVNQPQHF.

The gene calls are TRBV11-3 and TRBJ2-3; TRBD2 agrees at 7 bases. CDR1 SGHNT and CDR2 YENEEA come from the germline V gene. V lost 5 bases, J lost 4 bases, and 6 bases stayed unmatched. The CDR3 is made up of 14 amino acids. The CDR3 region has the DNA TGTGCCAGCAGCCTTTGGGAGGGCGCAGATACGCAGTATTTT. Translation: CASSLWEGADTQYF.

The chain employs TRBV6-1 and TRBJ1-5; 10 positions match TRBD1. The CDR3 is 18 residues long. The germline CDR1 and CDR2 sequences are MNHNS and SASEGT. J gave up 6 bases and V 4 bases, and 15 bases lay outside the gene matches. This CDR3 is CASSARQGAPRGSQPQHF. DNA for the CDR3: TGTGCCAGCAGTGCTCGACAGGGGGCCCCTCGCGGGAGTCAGCCCCAGCATTTT.

The chain employs TRBV19 and TRBJ2-4; 7 bases are a match to TRBD1. CDR3 length: 12 residues. V dropped 7 bases and J dropped 6; count of bases not matched to a gene: 3. Germline V gene lookup returns CDR1 LNHDA and CDR2 SQIVND (reference sequence). The CDR3 sequence is CASNPGGNIQYF. The CDR3, as DNA: TGTGCCAGTAACCCAGGGGGAAACATTCAGTACTTC.

The V and J genes are TRBV5-1 and TRBJ1-5; the D gene is possibly TRBD1 (6 bases). This CDR3 contains 16 residues. Germline assignment: CDR1 SGHRS and CDR2 YFSETQ. Trimming took 0 bases from V and 6 from J, leaving 16 bases between them. The CDR3 DNA is TGCGCCAGCAGCTTGGGGGACACCTATCTGGGTCAGCCCCAGCATTTT. Amino acids: CASSLGDTYLGQPQHF. Using reference TRBV5-1 and TRBJ1-5 for the parts outside the CDR3, the full variable domain is KAGVTQTPRYLIKTRGQQVTLSCSPISGHRSVSWYQQTPGQGLQFLFEYFSETQRNKGNFPGRFSGRQFSNSRSEMNVSTLELGDSALYLCASSLGDTYLGQPQHFGDGTRLSIL.

The chain combines TRBV11-2 with TRBJ1-6; 10 positions agree with TRBD1. V shed 3 bases and J 8 bases; nucleotides not matched to a gene: 4. The CDR3 has 15 amino acids. Germline-derived CDR1 and CDR2 are SGHAT and FQNNGV. The CDR3 spells CASSLGQGIYSPLHF. In nucleotides, the CDR3 is TGTGCCAGCAGCTTGGGACAGGGGATTTATTCACCCCTCCACTTT.

This clone was recorded a few times. This rearrangement joins TRBV28 to TRBJ1-6; D is ambiguous. Germline CDR1 MDHEN, CDR2 SYDVKM. The CDR3 runs 12 residues. Trimming stripped 3 bases from V and 10 bases from J, with 7 bases between. The CDR3 loop reads CASSFVESPLHF. In DNA form, the CDR3 reads TGTGCCAGCAGTTTCGTTGAGTCACCCCTCCACTTT.

The V call is TRBV19, the J call TRBJ2-5; no definite D call. CDR1 is LNHDA and CDR2 is SQIVND in the germline V gene (reference sequence). Trimming pared 5 bases from V and 4 bases from J, leaving 11 bases between. The CDR3 length is 13 residues. CDR3 bases: TGTGCCAGTAGTCCCCGACTTGCAGAGACCCAGTACTTC. Translation: CASSPRLAETQYF. The full variable domain, completed using reference TRBV19 and TRBJ2-5, is DGGITQSPKYLFRKEGQNVTLSCEQNLNHDAMYWYRQDPGQGLRLIYYSQIVNDFQKGDIAEGYSVSREKKESFPLTVTSAQKNPTAFYLCASSPRLAETQYFGPGTRLLVL.

The chain's CDR3 is CASKIDRRTYEQYF. The DNA for the CDR3 is TGTGCCAGCAAAATCGACAGGAGAACCTACGAGCAGTACTTC. The V gene is TRBV6-5, the J gene TRBJ2-7; tentative D call: TRBD1 (6 bases). Trimming took off 7 bases at V and 2 bases at J, with 15 bases between the two ends. Germline V gene sequence: CDR1 MNHEY, CDR2 SVGAGI. The CDR3 sequence is 14 residues long.

The chain joins TRBV9 to TRBJ2-1; D unresolved. Germline CDR1 and CDR2: SGDLS and YYNGEE. Deletions cut 0 bases from V and 7 bases from J, with 8 bases between. The length of the CDR3 is 13 residues. The CDR3 DNA is TGTGCCAGCAGCGTAGGTTCGCAGAATGAGCAGTTCTTC. The encoded protein is CASSVGSQNEQFF.

This clone was recorded a few times. The chain couples TRBV9 to TRBJ2-2, with TRBD2 identical over 7 bases. Germline loops: CDR1 SGDLS, CDR2 YYNGEE. CDR3 length equals 15 residues. The V and J ends lost 0 bases and 4 bases, in that order; junction bases with no gene match: 3. CDR3 sequence (DNA): TGTGCCAGCAGCGTAGTGGGAGGGGCCACCGGGGAGCTGTTTTTT. Protein: CASSVVGGATGELFF. Based on the CDR3 plus reference TRBV9 and TRBJ2-2, the full variable domain is DSGVTQTPKHLITATGQRVTLRCSPRSGDLSVYWYQQSLDQGLQFLIQYYNGEERAKGNILERFSAQQFPDLHSELNLSSLELGDSALYFCASSVVGGATGELFFGEGSRLTVL.

This clone was seen just once. J is TRBJ2-1 and V is TRBV7-2; TRBD2 might be the D (7 bases). Per the germline V gene, CDR1 is SGHTA and CDR2 is FQGNSA. V lost 2 bases and J 7 bases, leaving 12 bases between the germline ends. CDR3 size: 14 residues. CDR3 sequence (DNA): TGTGCCAGCAGCTTAACGGGGGGCAGGAATGAGCAGTTCTTC. It translates to CASSLTGGRNEQFF.